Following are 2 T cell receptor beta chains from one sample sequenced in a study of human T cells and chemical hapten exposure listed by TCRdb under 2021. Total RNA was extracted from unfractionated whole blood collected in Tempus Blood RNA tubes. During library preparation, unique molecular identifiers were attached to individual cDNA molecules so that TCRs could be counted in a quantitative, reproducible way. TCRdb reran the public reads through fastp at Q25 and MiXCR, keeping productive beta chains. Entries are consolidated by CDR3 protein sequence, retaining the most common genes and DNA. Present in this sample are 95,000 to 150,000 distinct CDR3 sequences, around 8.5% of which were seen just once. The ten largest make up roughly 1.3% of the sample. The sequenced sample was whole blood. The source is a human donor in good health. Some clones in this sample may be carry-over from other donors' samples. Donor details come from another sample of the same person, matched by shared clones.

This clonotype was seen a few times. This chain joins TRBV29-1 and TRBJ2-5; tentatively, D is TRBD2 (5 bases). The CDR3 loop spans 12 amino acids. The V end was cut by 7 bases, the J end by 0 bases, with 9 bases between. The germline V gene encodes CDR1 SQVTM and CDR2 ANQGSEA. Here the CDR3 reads CSAVGDQETQYF. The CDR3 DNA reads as TGCAGCGCGGTCGGGGACCAAGAGACCCAGTACTTC.

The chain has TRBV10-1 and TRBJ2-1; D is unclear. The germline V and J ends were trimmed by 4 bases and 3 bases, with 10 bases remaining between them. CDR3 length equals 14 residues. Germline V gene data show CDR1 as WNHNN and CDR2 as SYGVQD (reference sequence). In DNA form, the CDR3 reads TGCGCCAGCAGTGCGGGTCAGAGCTACAATGAGCAGTTCTTC. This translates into CASSAGQSYNEQFF.